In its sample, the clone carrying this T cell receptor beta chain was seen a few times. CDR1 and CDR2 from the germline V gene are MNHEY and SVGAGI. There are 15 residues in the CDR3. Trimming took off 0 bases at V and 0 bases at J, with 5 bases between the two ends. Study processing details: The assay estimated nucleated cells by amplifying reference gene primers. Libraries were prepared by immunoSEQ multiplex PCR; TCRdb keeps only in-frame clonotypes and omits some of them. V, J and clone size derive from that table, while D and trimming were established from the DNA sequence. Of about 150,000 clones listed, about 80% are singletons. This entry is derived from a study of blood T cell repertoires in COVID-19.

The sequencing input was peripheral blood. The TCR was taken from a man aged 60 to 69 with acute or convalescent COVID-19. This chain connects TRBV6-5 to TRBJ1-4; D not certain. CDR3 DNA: TGTGCCAGCAGTTACTCTTATGCAACTAATGAAAAACTGTTTTTT. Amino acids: CASSYSYATNEKLFF.